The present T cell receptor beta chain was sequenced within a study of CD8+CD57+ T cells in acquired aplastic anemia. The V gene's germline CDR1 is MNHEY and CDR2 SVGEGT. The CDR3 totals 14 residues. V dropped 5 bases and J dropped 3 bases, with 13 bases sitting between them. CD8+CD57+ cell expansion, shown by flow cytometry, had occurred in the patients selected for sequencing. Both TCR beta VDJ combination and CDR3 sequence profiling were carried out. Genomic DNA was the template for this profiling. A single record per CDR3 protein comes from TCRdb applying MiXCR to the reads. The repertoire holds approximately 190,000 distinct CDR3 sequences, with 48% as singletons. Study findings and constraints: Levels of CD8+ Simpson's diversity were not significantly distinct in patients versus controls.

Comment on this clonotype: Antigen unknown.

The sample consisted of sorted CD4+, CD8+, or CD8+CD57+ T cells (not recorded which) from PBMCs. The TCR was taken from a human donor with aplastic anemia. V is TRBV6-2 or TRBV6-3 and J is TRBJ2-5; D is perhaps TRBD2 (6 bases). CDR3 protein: CASSHRGWEETQYF. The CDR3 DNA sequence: TGTGCCAGCAGTCACCGGGGGTGGGAAGAGACCCAGTACTTC.